This note documents a single T cell receptor (beta chain) sequence. The antigen remains undetermined. CDR1 and CDR2 (germline): SGHRS, YFSETQ. V lost 0 bases to trimming and J lost 0 bases, with 7 bases between them. This CDR3 region has 15 residues. TCRdb keeps only in-frame clones here, not all; method: immunoSEQ multiplex PCR. Here the sample spans about 120,000 clones, around nine tenths being singletons. This entry belongs to a study of T cell responses to AZD1222 COVID-19 vaccine. Study-wide results and limits: Repertoires were obtained solely post-peak T cell response. Rises in breadth and depth of Spike-specific TCRs came after two AZD1222 doses.

Sequences were derived from peripheral blood, sampled on day 0 of AZD1222 vaccination. This chain joins TRBV5-1 and TRBJ2-1; no firm D call. This sequence originates from an adult in good health. CDR3 protein: CASSLASSSYNEQFF. The DNA for the CDR3 is TGCGCCAGCAGCTTGGCCAGTAGCTCCTACAATGAGCAGTTCTTC.